This T cell receptor (beta chain) was sequenced during a study of T cells in Graves' hyperthyroidism and ophthalmopathy. This clonotype was observed a handful of times. RNA transcripts provided the source from which TCR beta CDR3 regions were amplified. HTBI primers were used for first-round RT-PCR of the TCR CDR3. TCRdb fed the multiplex PCR reads into MiXCR, producing one record per CDR3 protein. The sample lists around 570,000 distinct CDR3 sequences, approximately 20% occurring once. The CDR3 is 14 amino acids. With 5 bases removed from V and 0 bases from J, the gap between germline ends came to 11 bases. The germline gives CDR1 MNHNS, CDR2 SASEGT.

This receptor was obtained from a middle-aged man with Graves' ophthalmopathy. The specimen was blood. The rearrangement uses TRBV6-1 and TRBJ2-7; D is perhaps TRBD1 or TRBD2 (5 bases each). This CDR3 is CASSSAGTSYEQYF. Written as DNA, the CDR3 is TGTGCCAGCAGTTCTGCAGGGACCTCCTACGAGCAGTACTTC.